The T cell receptor beta chain under discussion was sequenced for a study of blood T cell repertoires in COVID-19. Looked up from germline, CDR1 is LNHDA and CDR2 is SQIVND (reference sequence). The CDR3 has 13 amino acids. Trimming took off 4 bases at V and 3 bases at J, with 9 bases between the two ends. Original data processing: The assay estimated nucleated cells by amplifying reference gene primers. TCRdb keeps only in-frame clones here, not all; method: immunoSEQ multiplex PCR. V and J calls and clone size are as listed in that table; D and trimming were resolved from the DNA. The table records 290,000 or so clones, about 88% of them present only once.

The gene calls are TRBV19 and TRBJ1-2; TRBD1 is a possible D gene (6 bases). Source material: peripheral blood. The clonotype was recovered from a man in his 70s with acute or convalescent COVID-19. The CDR3 is CASSTQGYYGYTF. CDR3 in DNA: TGTGCCAGTAGTACACAGGGTTACTATGGCTACACCTTC.